This T cell receptor beta chain came from a study of blood T cell repertoires in COVID-19. On the study more broadly: Sample material is recorded as cDNA or gDNA derived from T cells, B-cell-depleted T cells, or PBMCs.

In the original analysis: Quantification of nucleated cells was approximated via reference gene primer amplification. Measured with immunoSEQ multiplex PCR; TCRdb has only the in-frame clones, and not every one. The DNA gave D and trimming, while V, J and clone size come from that table. Seen here are under 65,000 clones, around 87% observed once, and the top ten hold more than 6%. The TCR sequence derives from a woman aged 60 to 75 with COVID-19, enrolled during active disease. The specimen sequenced was peripheral blood.

The CDR3 spells CASSRTGTTNEKLFF. CDR3 sequence (DNA): TGTGCCAGCAGTCGAACAGGGACGACTAATGAAAAACTGTTTTTT. The genes are TRBV28 and TRBJ1-4; maybe TRBD1 (6 bases). The CDR3 loop spans 15 amino acids. Germline CDR1 MDHEN, CDR2 SYDVKM. V was clipped by 5 bases and J by 2 bases, with 12 bases between them.